This TCR beta chain emerged from a study of blood T cell repertoires in COVID-19. Whole-study context: Specimens from acute and convalescent COVID-19 originated in the United States, Italy and Spain.

The study drew participants aged about 18 to 89 years from some 25 US areas. Participants were placed into cohorts based on the clinical history they reported. TCRdb's table, derived via immunoSEQ multiplex PCR, lists solely in-frame clones and lacks some. The table records 190,000 or so clones, roughly 77% of them present only once. Germline V gives CDR1 SGHRS, CDR2 YFSETQ. CDR3 length equals 14 residues. The V segment lost 4 bases and the J segment 6 bases; nucleotides outside the gene matches: 3. This clone has just a few counts. The rearrangement joins TRBV5-1 to TRBJ2-7; 14 positions match TRBD2. The source material was PBMCs or T cells enriched from blood (not recorded which). This clonotype was obtained from a man aged 40-49 years who had recovered from COVID-19. Here the CDR3 reads CASSGTSGSGEQYF. DNA for the CDR3: TGCGCCAGCAGCGGGACTAGCGGGAGCGGCGAGCAGTACTTC. The variable domain in full, completed from reference TRBV5-1 and TRBJ2-7, reads KAGVTQTPRYLIKTRGQQVTLSCSPISGHRSVSWYQQTPGQGLQFLFEYFSETQRNKGNFPGRFSGRQFSNSRSEMNVSTLELGDSALYLCASSGTSGSGEQYFGPGTRLTVT.